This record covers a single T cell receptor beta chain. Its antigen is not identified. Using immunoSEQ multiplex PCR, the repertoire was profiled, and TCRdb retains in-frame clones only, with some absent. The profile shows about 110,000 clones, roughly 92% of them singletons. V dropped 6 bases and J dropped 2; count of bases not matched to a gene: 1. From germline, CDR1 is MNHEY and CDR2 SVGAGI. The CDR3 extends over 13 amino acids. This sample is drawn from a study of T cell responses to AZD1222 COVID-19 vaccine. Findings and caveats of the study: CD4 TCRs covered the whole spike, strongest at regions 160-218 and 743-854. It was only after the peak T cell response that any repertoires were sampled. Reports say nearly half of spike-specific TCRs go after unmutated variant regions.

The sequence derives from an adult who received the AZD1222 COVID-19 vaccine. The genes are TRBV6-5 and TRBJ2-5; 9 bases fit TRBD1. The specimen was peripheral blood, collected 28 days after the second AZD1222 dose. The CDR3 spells CASRQGAQETQYF. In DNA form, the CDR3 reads TGTGCCAGCAGACAGGGGGCTCAAGAGACCCAGTACTTC.